This record covers a single T cell receptor (beta chain). The sample originates from a study of blood T cell repertoires in COVID-19. Whole-study context: The United States, Italy and Spain provided the acute and convalescent COVID-19 samples. T cells, B-cell-depleted T cells, or PBMCs supplied cDNA or gDNA.

Original processing notes: Nucleated cell number was recorded as an estimate derived from reference gene primer amplification. Profiled with immunoSEQ multiplex PCR; TCRdb holds only in-frame clones, not every one. D and trimming were read from the DNA, whereas the V and J calls and clone size are those reported in that table. The sample yields fewer than 60,000 clones, just under 90% seen once. This CDR3 contains 14 residues. Germline CDR1 is LGHDT and CDR2 is YNNKEL (reference sequence). Trimming at V came to 3 bases and at J to 7 bases, leaving 5 bases not matched to a gene. Material for sequencing was peripheral blood. The chain combines TRBV3-1 (or the pseudogene TRBV3-2) with TRBJ2-3, with 9 bases that match TRBD2. The source of this sequence is a man older than 75 with active or convalescent COVID-19. CDR3 protein: CASSQASGMNTQYF. Written as DNA, the CDR3 is TGTGCCAGCAGCCAGGCTAGCGGGATGAATACGCAGTATTTT.